A selection of T cell receptor beta chains follows, all from one sample in a study of cytomegalovirus exposure and HLA in healthy donors. TCRdb keeps only in-frame clones here, not all; method: immunoSEQ multiplex PCR. The data contain 150,000 to 200,000 clones, about 86% of them singletons. What was sequenced was PBMCs. The source is a woman aged 18-29 years in good health and CMV-seropositive. The CDR3 runs from the conserved cysteine through the conserved F or W. D genes are given only for firm matches. Not all rows give a size; the values are once, few, many and, for expanded clones, a class.

v_gene	abundance	d_gene	j_gene	CDR3aa	CDR3nt
TRBV2	few	TRBD1	TRBJ1-5	CASTDRVVRDRGHQPQHF	TGTGCCAGCACCGATAGGGTGGTCCGGGACAGGGGACATCAGCCCCAGCATTTT
TRBV2	-	-	TRBJ2-7	CASSEGTTSYEQYF	TGTGCCAGCAGTGAAGGGACTACATCCTACGAGCAGTACTTC
TRBV7-9	once	-	TRBJ1-1	CASSLWTDNTEAFF	TGTGCCAGCAGCCTATGGACAGATAACACTGAAGCTTTCTTT
TRBV5-1	once	TRBD1	TRBJ1-4	CASSLQGNEKLFF	TGCGCCAGCAGCTTACAGGGGAATGAAAAACTGTTTTTT
TRBV30	-	TRBD2	TRBJ2-1	CAWRHFVRRGGNEQFF	TGTGCCTGGAGACATTTTGTAAGGCGCGGGGGCAATGAGCAGTTCTTC
TRBV5-6	-	-	TRBJ1-4	CASSSGLGEKLFF	TGTGCCAGCAGCTCCGGACTAGGGGAAAAACTGTTTTTT
TRBV11-2	-	-	TRBJ1-1	CASSLGGGDTEAFF	TGTGCCAGCAGCTTGGGGGGGGGCGACACTGAAGCTTTCTTT
TRBV7-2	-	-	TRBJ1-5	CASSLGQSGNQPQHF	TGTGCCAGCAGCTTAGGCCAGTCAGGCAATCAGCCCCAGCATTTT
TRBV19	once	-	TRBJ2-2	CASSRSVAGELFF	TGTGCCAGTAGTAGAAGTGTAGCCGGGGAGCTGTTTTTT
TRBV29-1	-	TRBD1	TRBJ2-7	CSVEQGDGDEQYF	TGCAGCGTCGAACAGGGGGACGGGGACGAGCAGTACTTC
TRBV14	few	TRBD1	TRBJ1-2	CASSQDNRGADGYTF	TGTGCCAGCAGCCAAGATAACAGGGGGGCGGATGGCTACACCTTC
TRBV27	-	-	TRBJ1-2	CASSPGGLSYGYTF	TGTGCCAGCAGCCCGGGGGGGTTGAGCTATGGCTACACCTTC
TRBV4-1	-	TRBD1	TRBJ1-1	CASSQSGQGGTEAFF	TGCGCCAGCAGCCAGTCGGGACAGGGGGGTACTGAAGCTTTCTTT
TRBV6-1	-	TRBD1	TRBJ1-4	CASSGVGGAGEKLFF	TGTGCCAGCAGTGGAGTAGGGGGCGCCGGTGAAAAACTGTTTTTT
TRBV19	-	-	TRBJ1-1	CASSMAGRTEAFF	TGTGCCAGTAGTATGGCAGGGCGGACTGAAGCTTTCTTT
TRBV6-5	once	TRBD1	TRBJ2-3	CASADRVTTDTQYF	TGTGCCAGCGCTGACAGGGTTACAACAGATACGCAGTATTTT
TRBV19	-	TRBD1	TRBJ1-2	CASSVQGAAGYTF	TGTGCCAGTAGTGTCCAGGGGGCAGCTGGCTACACCTTC
TRBV7-3	-	-	TRBJ1-2	CASSGAGGGGYTF	TGTGCCAGCAGCGGCGCGGGGGGCGGTGGCTACACCTTC
TRBV11-1	-	TRBD1	TRBJ1-5	CASSLGTDSNQPQHF	TGTGCCAGCAGCTTGGGGACAGATAGCAATCAGCCCCAGCATTTT
TRBV6-5	few	TRBD2	TRBJ2-3	CASSYALAGGTDTQYF	TGTGCCAGCAGTTACGCGCTAGCGGGGGGGACAGATACGCAGTATTTT
TRBV5-1	few	-	TRBJ2-7	CASSQGLDEQYF	TGCGCCAGCAGCCAGGGGTTGGACGAGCAGTACTTC